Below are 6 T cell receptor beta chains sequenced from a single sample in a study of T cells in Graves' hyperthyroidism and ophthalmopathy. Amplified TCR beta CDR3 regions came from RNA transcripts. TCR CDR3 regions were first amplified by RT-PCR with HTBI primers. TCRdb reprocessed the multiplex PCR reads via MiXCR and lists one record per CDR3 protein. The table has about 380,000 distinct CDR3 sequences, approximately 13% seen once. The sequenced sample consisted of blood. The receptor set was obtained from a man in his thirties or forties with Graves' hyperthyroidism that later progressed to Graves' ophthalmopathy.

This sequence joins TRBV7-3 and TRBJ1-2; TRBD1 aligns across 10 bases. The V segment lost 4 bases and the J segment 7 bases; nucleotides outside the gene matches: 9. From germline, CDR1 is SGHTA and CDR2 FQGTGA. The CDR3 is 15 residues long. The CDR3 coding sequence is TGTGCCAGCAGCTCGGACCGACAGGGGGCCAGTGGCTACACCTTC. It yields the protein CASSSDRQGASGYTF.

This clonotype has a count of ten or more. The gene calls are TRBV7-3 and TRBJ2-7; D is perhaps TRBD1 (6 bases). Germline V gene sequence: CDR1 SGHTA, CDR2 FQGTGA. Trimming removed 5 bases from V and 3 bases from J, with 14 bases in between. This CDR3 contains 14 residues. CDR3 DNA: TGTGCCAGCAGCACGACAGGTCCCGGCTACGAGCAGTACTTC. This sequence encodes CASSTTGPGYEQYF. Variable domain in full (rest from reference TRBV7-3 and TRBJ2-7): GAGVSQTPSNKVTEKGKYVELRCDPISGHTALYWYRQSLGQGPEFLIYFQGTGAADDSGLPNDRFFAVRPEGSVSTLKIQRTERGDSAVYLCASSTTGPGYEQYFGPGTRLTVT.

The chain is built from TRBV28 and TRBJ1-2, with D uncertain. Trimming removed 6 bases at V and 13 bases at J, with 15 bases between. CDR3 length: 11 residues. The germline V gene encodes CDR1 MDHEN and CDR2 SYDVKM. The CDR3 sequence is CASSDPRRCTF. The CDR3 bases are TGTGCCAGCAGCGATCCGCGACGCTGCACCTTC.

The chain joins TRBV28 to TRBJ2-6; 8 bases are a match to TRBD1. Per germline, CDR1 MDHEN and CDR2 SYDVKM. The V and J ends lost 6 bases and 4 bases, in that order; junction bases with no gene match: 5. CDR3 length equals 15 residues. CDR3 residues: CASSQGALGANVLTF. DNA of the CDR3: TGTGCCAGCAGCCAGGGGGCGTTGGGGGCCAACGTCCTGACTTTC.

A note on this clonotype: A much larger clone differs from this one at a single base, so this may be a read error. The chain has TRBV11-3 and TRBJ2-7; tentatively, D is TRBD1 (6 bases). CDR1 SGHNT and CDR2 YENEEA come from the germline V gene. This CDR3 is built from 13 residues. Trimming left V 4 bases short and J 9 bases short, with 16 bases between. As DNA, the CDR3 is TGTGCCAGCAGCTCGGGACACGGGAACGCGCAGTACTTC. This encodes CASSSGHGNAQYF.

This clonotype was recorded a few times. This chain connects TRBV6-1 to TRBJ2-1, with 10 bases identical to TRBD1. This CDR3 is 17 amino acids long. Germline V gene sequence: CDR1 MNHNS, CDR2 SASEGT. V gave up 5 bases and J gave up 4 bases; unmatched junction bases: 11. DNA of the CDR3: TGTGCCAGCAGTTATGCCATCGACAGGGGGCGGTACAATGAGCAGTTCTTC. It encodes CASSYAIDRGRYNEQFF.